This T cell receptor (beta chain) was documented in a study of cytomegalovirus exposure and HLA in healthy donors. Study-wide findings and caveats: Among TCR sequences, most were rare, though some public TCRs appeared in many donors. Information on immune exposure was restricted to one variable (CMV serostatus).

Notes on this clone: The antigen is unknown.

Donors showed nominal health when sampled, although they likely had unrecorded immune exposures. The PCR employed 60 Vbeta primers together with 13 Jbeta primers. This table comes from immunoSEQ multiplex PCR, and its TCRdb copy is limited to in-frame clones, with some not included. The table lists about 99,000 clones, over 65% of them singletons. Germline assignment: CDR1 SNHLY and CDR2 FYNNEI. The junction had 10 bases not matched to a gene; V was cut back by 2 bases and J by 4 bases. The CDR3 length is 16 residues. The sample comprised PBMCs. The chain combines TRBV2 with TRBJ1-1; 7 bases match TRBD1. The sequence was collected from a man aged 40-50 years in good health and CMV-seronegative. The CDR3 sequence is CASSENVQGWSTEAFF. The DNA of the CDR3 is TGTGCCAGCAGTGAAAACGTACAGGGGTGGAGCACTGAAGCTTTCTTT.